One and the same sample provided the 9 T cell receptor beta chains below, sequenced in a study of blood T cells in healthy people across ages. Next came a second PCR, run for roughly 6 to 11 cycles, which used a sample-barcoded 5' primer along with a J-beta primer mix. TCRdb recomputed calls from the 5' RACE reads with MiXCR, one row per CDR3 protein. The sample has around 750,000 distinct CDR3 sequences; about 55% are singletons. Sequenced input: blood. Receptor source: a man older than 75 in good health.

The genes are TRBV24-1 and TRBJ2-1; D unclear. CDR1 is KGHDR and CDR2 is SFDVKD in the germline V gene. V lost 6 bases, J lost 7 bases, and 12 bases lay in between. CDR3 size: 13 residues. The CDR3, as DNA: TGTGCCACCAGTAATGAAGGGATTAATGAGCAGTTCTTC. Its protein is CATSNEGINEQFF.

The V and J genes are TRBV7-9 and TRBJ2-3; D is unresolved. V was trimmed by 6 bases and J by 4 bases, leaving 8 bases between them. Germline loops: CDR1 SEHNR, CDR2 FQNEAQ (reference sequence). The CDR3 extends over 12 amino acids. This chain's CDR3 is CASSLSSDTQYF. CDR3 nucleotide sequence: TGTGCCAGCAGTTTATCCTCAGATACGCAGTATTTT.

The V gene is TRBV7-9, the J gene TRBJ1-2, with D hard to call. V was cut by 0 bases and J by 3 bases, with 14 bases left in between. CDR3 length: 16 residues. Germline CDR1 is SEHNR and CDR2 is FQNEAQ (reference sequence). CDR3 region: CASSLAPGGSYYGYTF. The CDR3 coding sequence is TGTGCCAGCAGCTTAGCCCCGGGAGGATCTTACTATGGCTACACCTTC.

This clonotype was observed a few times. The chain links TRBV2 to TRBJ2-5; D gene unclear. V was clipped by 0 bases and J by 6 bases, with 5 bases between them. The CDR3 consists of 12 residues. Germline CDR1 and CDR2: SNHLY and FYNNEI. Here the CDR3 reads CASSEAGKTQYF. DNA for the CDR3: TGTGCCAGCAGTGAAGCAGGGAAGACCCAGTACTTC. Using reference TRBV2 and TRBJ2-5 for the parts outside the CDR3, the full variable domain is EPEVTQTPSHQVTQMGQEVILRCVPISNHLYFYWYRQILGQKVEFLVSFYNNEISEKSEIFDDQFSVERPDGSNFTLKIRSTKLEDSAMYFCASSEAGKTQYFGPGTRLLVL.

The chain uses TRBV9 and TRBJ2-3, with TRBD2 identical over 8 bases. V shed 0 bases and J 4 bases; nucleotides not matched to a gene: 4. Germline CDR1 is SGDLS and CDR2 is YYNGEE. This CDR3 is built from 15 residues. The CDR3 DNA follows: TGTGCCAGCAGCGTAGTAGCGGGACGTTCAGATACGCAGTATTTT. Translation: CASSVVAGRSDTQYF. Looking up the rest from reference TRBV9 and TRBJ2-3 gives the full variable domain: DSGVTQTPKHLITATGQRVTLRCSPRSGDLSVYWYQQSLDQGLQFLIQYYNGEERAKGNILERFSAQQFPDLHSELNLSSLELGDSALYFCASSVVAGRSDTQYFGPGTRLTVL.

V and J are TRBV20-1 and TRBJ2-7; 7 nucleotides match TRBD1. Germline CDR1 DFQATT, CDR2 SNEGSKA (reference sequence). J gave up 2 bases and V 6 bases, and 7 bases lay outside the gene matches. There are 13 residues in the CDR3. The CDR3 here is CSAHSRGTYEQYF. CDR3 in DNA: TGCAGTGCCCACTCCAGGGGGACCTACGAGCAGTACTTC.

The chain is built from TRBV7-2 and TRBJ2-7; a possible D gene is TRBD1 (6 bases). The tail of the sequence fits TRBJ2-5 better, so the J call may be wrong. Germline V CDR1 and CDR2: SGHTA, FQGNSA. The CDR3 sequence is 13 residues long. CDR3 sequence: CASSLYQGETQYF. The CDR3, as DNA: TGTGCCAGCAGCTTATATCAGGGGGAGACCCAGTACTTC.

The rearrangement joins TRBV18 to TRBJ2-1; TRBD2 aligns across 8 bases. CDR3 size: 13 residues. From germline, CDR1 is KGHSH and CDR2 LQKENI. With V trimmed by 2 bases and J by 6 bases, 0 bases remained unmatched. Here the CDR3 reads CASSPAGGNEQFF. CDR3 DNA sequence: TGTGCCAGCTCACCAGCGGGAGGCAATGAGCAGTTCTTC.

The V gene is TRBV11-1, the J gene TRBJ1-1; TRBD1 agrees at 8 bases. V lost 7 bases to trimming and J lost 3 bases; unmatched junction nucleotides: 7. CDR3 size: 14 residues. Germline values: CDR1 SGHAT, CDR2 FQDESV (reference sequence). The CDR3 sequence: CASTPDRGDTEAFF. Written as DNA, the CDR3 is TGTGCCAGCACCCCCGACAGGGGTGACACTGAAGCTTTCTTT.